A single sample is the source of the 24 T cell receptor beta chains below, sequenced in a study of cytomegalovirus exposure and HLA in healthy donors. The primer mix had 60 Vbeta and 13 Jbeta primers. Profiled with immunoSEQ multiplex PCR; TCRdb holds only in-frame clones, not every one. Seen here are 70,000 to 95,000 clones, under 80% observed once, and the top ten hold around a tenth. Sequenced material: PBMCs. All receptors come from a man aged 30 to 39 in good health and CMV-seropositive.

The chain is built from TRBV30 and TRBJ2-1; TRBD1 aligns across 10 bases. Germline CDR1 is GTSNPN and CDR2 is SVGIG (reference sequence). CDR3 length: 14 amino acids. V lost 2 bases, J lost 4 bases, and 2 bases stayed unmatched. The CDR3 DNA reads as TGTGCCTGGAGTAGGGACAGGGGATACAATGAGCAGTTCTTC. This encodes CAWSRDRGYNEQFF. The full variable domain, completed using reference TRBV30 and TRBJ2-1, is SQTIHQWPATLVQPVGSPLSLECTVEGTSNPNLYWYRQAAGRGLQLLFYSVGIGQISSEVPQNLSASRPQDRQFILSSKKLLLSDSGFYLCAWSRDRGYNEQFFGPGTRLTVL.

This clone was counted once. The CDR3 sequence: CAISESPGGNGDEQYF. CDR3 nucleotide sequence: TGTGCCATCAGTGAGTCCCCAGGGGGCAACGGGGACGAGCAGTACTTC. V and J are TRBV10-3 and TRBJ2-7; 8 bases are shared with TRBD1. This CDR3 is built from 16 residues. J gave up 5 bases and V 0 bases, and 9 bases lay outside the gene matches. Germline V gene data show CDR1 as ENHRY and CDR2 as SYGVKD.

The chain recombines TRBV9 with TRBJ2-5, with TRBD2 identical over 7 bases. Looked up from germline, CDR1 is SGDLS and CDR2 is YYNGEE. The CDR3 loop spans 15 amino acids. The trim removed 0 bases at V and 5 bases at J, leaving 7 bases unmatched. This CDR3 reads CASSVGGGFRETQYF. CDR3 bases: TGTGCCAGCAGCGTAGGGGGGGGTTTTCGGGAGACCCAGTACTTC.

The rearrangement joins TRBV30 to TRBJ2-3; 16 positions match TRBD2. The J segment lost 4 bases and the V segment lost 8 bases, leaving 0 bases of the junction unmatched. The CDR3 runs to 13 residues. Germline loops: CDR1 GTSNPN, CDR2 SVGIG (reference sequence). CDR3 bases: TGTGCCGGGACTAGCGGGGGGGCAGATACGCAGTATTTT. Translation gives CAGTSGGADTQYF. The full variable domain, with the rest looked up from reference TRBV30 and TRBJ2-3, is SQTIHQWPATLVQPVGSPLSLECTVEGTSNPNLYWYRQAAGRGLQLLFYSVGIGQISSEVPQNLSASRPQDRQFILSSKKLLLSDSGFYLCAGTSGGADTQYFGPGTRLTVL.

Notes on this clone: Other DNA sequences in the same sample also yield this CDR3. V and J are TRBV10-3 and TRBJ1-1; 7 bases agree with TRBD1. The CDR3 loop spans 16 amino acids. V was pared by 3 bases and J by 5 bases, with 12 bases of the junction left unmatched. CDR1 is ENHRY, CDR2 SYGVKD, per germline. CDR3 bases: TGTGCCATCAGTGAACCGAACAGGGGTTGGAAGACTGAAGCTTTCTTT. Translated: CAISEPNRGWKTEAFF.

Only one count was recorded for this clone. This chain joins TRBV7-9 and TRBJ2-5; D might be TRBD2 (6 bases). V lost 0 bases and J 3 bases, leaving 8 bases between the germline ends. Germline assignment: CDR1 SEHNR and CDR2 FQNEAQ (reference sequence). This CDR3 is 14 amino acids long. The CDR3 region is CASSLAQREETQYF. The CDR3 coding sequence is TGTGCCAGCAGCTTAGCGCAGCGGGAAGAGACCCAGTACTTC.

The chain carries TRBV6-5 and TRBJ2-7, with a possible D match to TRBD2 (5 bases). CDR1 is MNHEY and CDR2 is SVGAGI in the germline V gene. The V gene lost 8 bases and the J gene lost 2 bases, with 19 bases spanning the gap. The CDR3 spans 15 residues. This chain's CDR3 is CASQNAPTGTYEQYF. The DNA of the CDR3 is TGTGCCAGCCAAAACGCCCCTACCGGGACCTACGAGCAGTACTTC.

In nucleotides, the CDR3 is TGTGCCAGCAGTTTATCGGGCAGGATATACGAGCAGTACTTC. It is translated as CASSLSGRIYEQYF. The J gene is TRBJ2-7, the V gene TRBV27; no clear D gene. Trimming left V 0 bases short and J 4 bases short, with 10 bases between. The germline V gene encodes CDR1 MNHEY and CDR2 SMNVEV (reference sequence). The CDR3 covers 14 residues.

This clone has more than one count but fewer than ten. The V call is TRBV28, the J call TRBJ2-7, with 7 bases that match TRBD1. V trimming: 3 bases; J trimming: 7 bases; junction bases outside the gene matches: 6. CDR3 length: 13 amino acids. Germline lookup yields CDR1 MDHEN and CDR2 SYDVKM. CDR3 sequence: CASSLSRGREQYF. Written as DNA, the CDR3 is TGTGCCAGCAGTTTGTCCAGGGGGAGAGAGCAGTACTTC.

V usage is TRBV5-1 and J usage is TRBJ1-6; a possible D gene is TRBD1 (6 bases). This CDR3 is built from 16 residues. V lost 2 bases and J lost 4, with 13 bases in between. Germline CDR1 and CDR2: SGHRS and YFSETQ. The CDR3 spells CASSLTGTSYNSPLHF. As DNA, the CDR3 is TGCGCCAGCAGCTTAACCGGGACATCTTATAATTCACCCCTCCACTTT.

This clone was seen only a few times. The J gene is TRBJ1-5, the V gene TRBV19; possibly TRBD1 for D (6 bases). V was cut by 5 bases and J by 5 bases, with 13 bases left in between. The germline gives CDR1 LNHDA, CDR2 SQIVND (reference sequence). The CDR3 extends over 14 amino acids. The CDR3 is CASSLGTTHQPQHF. CDR3 in DNA: TGTGCCAGTAGTCTTGGGACAACACATCAGCCCCAGCATTTT.

This clone has just one count. This chain links TRBV18 with TRBJ2-1, with TRBD2 matching over 10 bases. Trimming at V came to 3 bases and at J to 5 bases, leaving 7 bases not matched to a gene. Germline V CDR1 and CDR2: KGHSH, LQKENI. CDR3 length equals 16 residues. The CDR3: CASSPRAGGNNNEQFF. CDR3 sequence (DNA): TGTGCCAGCTCACCCCGAGCGGGGGGGAATAACAATGAGCAGTTCTTC.

The genes are TRBV2 and TRBJ2-7; D may be TRBD1 (5 bases). In germline, CDR1 is SNHLY, CDR2 FYNNEI. This CDR3 spans 14 amino acids. Trimming took off 5 bases at V and 0 bases at J, with 11 bases between the two ends. The CDR3, as DNA: TGTGCCAGCAGTTCGGTGCAGGGCTCCTACGAGCAGTACTTC. It codes for CASSSVQGSYEQYF.

The CDR3 DNA is TGCGCCAGCAGCCTCGGACAGGGCCAAGAGACCCAGTACTTC. As protein: CASSLGQGQETQYF. The rearrangement links TRBV5-1 to TRBJ2-5; 8 bases match TRBD1. The V and J ends lost 4 bases and 1 base, in that order; junction bases with no gene match: 3. The CDR3 loop spans 14 amino acids. Germline-derived CDR1 and CDR2 are SGHRS and YFSETQ.

This rearrangement joins TRBV5-1 to TRBJ2-5, with TRBD1 as a possible D gene (5 bases). The J call may be faulty, since TRBJ2-7 better matches the DNA end. Per germline, CDR1 SGHRS and CDR2 YFSETQ. The CDR3 length is 12 residues. In nucleotides, the CDR3 is TGCGCCAGCAGCTTATCAGGGTACGAGCAGTACTTC. Its translation is CASSLSGYEQYF.

With respect to this clone: The junction shows a germline mismatch at one end, possibly a read error. The V gene is TRBV7-9, the J gene TRBJ2-3; 12 bases are shared with TRBD2. Germline V gene data show CDR1 as SEHNR and CDR2 as FQNEAQ (reference sequence). The CDR3 sequence is 16 residues long. CDR3 coding DNA: TGTTCCAGCAGCCTAGTGACTAGCGGGGGAGGGGATACGCAGTATTTT. This gives the protein CSSSLVTSGGGDTQYF. The whole variable domain, filled in from reference TRBV7-9 and TRBJ2-3, reads DTGVSQNPRHKITKRGQNVTFRCDPISEHNRLYWYRQTLGQGPEFLTYFQNEAQLEKSRLLSDRFSAERPKGSFSTLEIQRTEQGDSAMYLCSSSLVTSGGGDTQYFGPGTRLTVL.

The chain uses TRBV10-3 and TRBJ2-5, with D hard to call. Trimming shortened V by 2 bases and J by 3 bases, and 7 bases separated the two germline ends. CDR1 and CDR2 from the germline V gene are ENHRY and SYGVKD. The CDR3 is 13 amino acids. The CDR3 loop is CAISEVPEETQYF. The CDR3 coding sequence is TGTGCCATCAGTGAGGTGCCAGAAGAGACCCAGTACTTC.

DNA for the CDR3: TGTGCCAGCAGTGAAGAGGTAGCGGGGGGGCGAGAGACCCAGTACTTC. Encoded protein: CASSEEVAGGRETQYF. The rearrangement links TRBV2 to TRBJ2-5; 11 bases are a match to TRBD2. Per the germline V gene, CDR1 is SNHLY and CDR2 is FYNNEI. The junction had 5 bases not matched to a gene; V was cut back by 1 base and J by 4 bases. The CDR3 contains 16 residues.

The rearrangement joins TRBV5-1 to TRBJ2-5; 9 bases align to TRBD2. The CDR3 length is 15 residues. Per germline, CDR1 SGHRS and CDR2 YFSETQ. Trimming removed 4 bases from V and 1 base from J; junction bases left unmatched: 5. DNA of the CDR3: TGCGCCAGCAGCCCGGAGACTAGCGGCCAAGAGACCCAGTACTTC. It encodes CASSPETSGQETQYF.

This clone was detected only a few times. The junction departs from germline at one end; a sequencing error may be responsible. The chain couples TRBV7-9 to TRBJ1-1; D gene uncertain. Germline loops: CDR1 SEHNR, CDR2 FQNEAQ (reference sequence). CDR3 length: 13 residues. The CDR3 DNA reads as TGTGCCAGCAGCTTAGACCCGCAGGTTCCCTCCGGTTTT. Protein sequence: CASSLDPQVPSGF.

The chain has TRBV18 and TRBJ2-1, with D unclear. The V gene lost 6 bases and the J gene lost 1 base, with 13 bases spanning the gap. From germline, CDR1 is KGHSH and CDR2 LQKENI. This CDR3 is built from 15 residues. As DNA, the CDR3 is TGTGCCAGCTCCACCGAGTTCCCGTCCTACAATGAGCAGTTCTTC. Translated, it gives CASSTEFPSYNEQFF. The full variable domain, rest sourced from reference TRBV18 and TRBJ2-1, is NAGVMQNPRHLVRRRGQEARLRCSPMKGHSHVYWYRQLPEEGLKFMVYLQKENIIDESGMPKERFSAEFPKEGPSILRIQQVVRGDSAAYFCASSTEFPSYNEQFFGPGTRLTVL.

CDR3 sequence (DNA): TGCGCCAGCAGCCAAGGGGGGGGACTAGCGGACTACTCCTACGAGCAGTACTTC. Its protein is CASSQGGGLADYSYEQYF. V gene TRBV4-1 combines with J gene TRBJ2-7; 11 bases agree with TRBD2. V dropped 1 base and J dropped 0; count of bases not matched to a gene: 8. CDR3 size: 18 residues. The germline V gene has CDR1 MGHRA and CDR2 YSYEKL.

The V gene is TRBV7-9, the J gene TRBJ1-1; unclear D gene. The germline V and J ends were trimmed by 2 bases and 0 bases, with 4 bases remaining between them. Germline V gene data show CDR1 as SEHNR and CDR2 as FQNEAQ (reference sequence). The CDR3 runs to 13 residues. CDR3 amino acids: CASSLSVNTEAFF. In DNA form, the CDR3 reads TGTGCCAGCAGCTTATCAGTGAACACTGAAGCTTTCTTT.

The V gene is TRBV19, the J gene TRBJ2-3; 11 bases are shared with TRBD2. V was clipped by 7 bases and J by 2 bases; unmatched bases: 5. Germline loops: CDR1 LNHDA, CDR2 SQIVND (reference sequence). The CDR3 is 15 amino acids. The CDR3 spells CASTTTSGATDTQYF. CDR3 sequence (DNA): TGTGCCAGTACCACGACTAGCGGGGCCACAGATACGCAGTATTTT. The whole variable domain, filled in from reference TRBV19 and TRBJ2-3, reads DGGITQSPKYLFRKEGQNVTLSCEQNLNHDAMYWYRQDPGQGLRLIYYSQIVNDFQKGDIAEGYSVSREKKESFPLTVTSAQKNPTAFYLCASTTTSGATDTQYFGPGTRLTVL.